Listed below are T cell receptor beta chains from one sample, sequenced in a study of CD8+ T cells in alopecia areata. Clones were sequenced by immunoSEQ multiplex PCR, and TCRdb holds only the in-frame ones, with some missing. The table includes 200,000 to 250,000 clones, around three fifths detected once. Sequences were derived from CD4+ T cells sorted from blood, sampled at week 4, from a patient treated with tofacitinib. The receptors were gathered from a human donor with alopecia areata. Both conserved end residues are part of each CDR3. The order of the fields is V gene, J gene, D gene, clone size, CDR3 protein, CDR3 DNA. A D gene is named only where the DNA matches it firmly. Not every row has a clone size; where given, it reads once, few, many or a size class.

v_call: TRBV15; j_call: TRBJ1-5; d_call: -; clone_size: -; cdr3_aa: CATTQGMGQPQHF; cdr3_nt: TGTGCCACCACCCAGGGGATGGGTCAGCCCCAGCATTTT
v_call: TRBV4-3; j_call: TRBJ1-5; d_call: -; clone_size: -; cdr3_aa: CASSQALDQPQHF; cdr3_nt: TGCGCCAGCAGCCAAGCCTTGGATCAGCCCCAGCATTTT
v_call: TRBV11-2; j_call: TRBJ1-1; d_call: -; clone_size: -; cdr3_aa: CASSLDRGITEAFF; cdr3_nt: TGTGCCAGCAGCTTAGACAGGGGCATCACTGAAGCTTTCTTT
v_call: TRBV5-1; j_call: TRBJ1-1; d_call: -; clone_size: -; cdr3_aa: CASYRDYNTEAFF; cdr3_nt: TGCGCCAGCTACAGGGACTATAACACTGAAGCTTTCTTT
v_call: TRBV2; j_call: TRBJ1-6; d_call: -; clone_size: -; cdr3_aa: CASIIGGSPSPLHF; cdr3_nt: TGTGCCAGCATTATTGGGGGCTCTCCCTCACCCCTCCACTTT
v_call: TRBV2; j_call: TRBJ2-6; d_call: -; clone_size: once; cdr3_aa: CASRAESGANVLTF; cdr3_nt: TGTGCCAGTAGAGCTGAGTCCGGGGCCAACGTCCTGACTTTC
v_call: TRBV4-3; j_call: TRBJ1-2; d_call: TRBD1; clone_size: once; cdr3_aa: CASSQGAGGMANYGYTF; cdr3_nt: TGCGCCAGCAGCCAAGGCGCAGGGGGGATGGCGAACTATGGCTACACCTTC
v_call: TRBV6-4; j_call: TRBJ1-2; d_call: -; clone_size: -; cdr3_aa: CANRDDYGYTF; cdr3_nt: TGTGCCAACCGGGATGATTATGGCTACACCTTC
v_call: TRBV2; j_call: TRBJ2-1; d_call: TRBD1; clone_size: -; cdr3_aa: CASTPDRDRHNEQFF; cdr3_nt: TGTGCCAGCACCCCTGACCGGGACAGACACAATGAGCAGTTCTTC
v_call: TRBV4-1; j_call: TRBJ2-1; d_call: -; clone_size: -; cdr3_aa: CASSLQGYNEQFF; cdr3_nt: TGCGCCAGCAGCCTGCAGGGTTACAATGAGCAGTTCTTC
v_call: TRBV7-9; j_call: TRBJ1-2; d_call: TRBD1; clone_size: -; cdr3_aa: CASSLSGQANYGYTF; cdr3_nt: TGTGCCAGCAGCTTATCCGGACAGGCTAACTATGGCTACACCTTC
v_call: TRBV4-3; j_call: TRBJ2-3; d_call: TRBD2; clone_size: few; cdr3_aa: CASSQDPSGYTDTQYF; cdr3_nt: TGCGCCAGCAGCCAAGACCCTAGCGGTTACACAGATACGCAGTATTTT
v_call: TRBV7-9; j_call: TRBJ1-1; d_call: -; clone_size: -; cdr3_aa: CASSFWPNTEAFF; cdr3_nt: TGTGCCAGCAGCTTTTGGCCGAACACTGAAGCTTTCTTT
v_call: TRBV7-8; j_call: TRBJ2-1; d_call: -; clone_size: -; cdr3_aa: CASSPPLRLSSSHEQFF; cdr3_nt: TGTGCCAGCAGCCCCCCCCTCCGGTTATCGTCCAGCCATGAGCAGTTCTTC
v_call: TRBV30; j_call: TRBJ2-3; d_call: TRBD2; clone_size: -; cdr3_aa: CAWRTLAGGRDTQYF; cdr3_nt: TGTGCCTGGAGGACCCTAGCGGGGGGTCGAGATACGCAGTATTTT
v_call: TRBV30; j_call: TRBJ1-3; d_call: -; clone_size: -; cdr3_aa: CAWSPGRNTIYF; cdr3_nt: TGTGCCTGGAGTCCAGGGCGAAACACCATATATTTT
v_call: TRBV23-1; j_call: TRBJ2-3; d_call: -; clone_size: few; cdr3_aa: CASSQENYTDTQYF; cdr3_nt: TGCGCCAGCAGTCAGGAGAATTACACAGATACGCAGTATTTT
v_call: TRBV2; j_call: TRBJ1-2; d_call: TRBD1; clone_size: -; cdr3_aa: CAKKRDRGWGYTF; cdr3_nt: TGTGCCAAGAAACGGGACAGGGGTTGGGGCTACACCTTC
v_call: TRBV9; j_call: TRBJ2-7; d_call: TRBD2; clone_size: few; cdr3_aa: CASTPSGTSMGEQYF; cdr3_nt: TGTGCCAGCACTCCTTCCGGGACTAGCATGGGCGAGCAGTACTTC
v_call: TRBV11-2; j_call: TRBJ2-7; d_call: -; clone_size: few; cdr3_aa: CASSPGLTYEQYF; cdr3_nt: TGTGCCAGCAGCCCTGGACTTACCTACGAGCAGTACTTC
v_call: TRBV4-3; j_call: TRBJ1-6; d_call: TRBD1; clone_size: -; cdr3_aa: CASSLGQGNSPLHF; cdr3_nt: TGCGCCAGCAGCCTAGGACAGGGGAATTCACCCCTCCACTTT
v_call: TRBV6-6; j_call: TRBJ1-5; d_call: -; clone_size: -; cdr3_aa: CASSWKGGGNQPQHF; cdr3_nt: TGTGCCAGCAGTTGGAAAGGCGGTGGCAATCAGCCCCAGCATTTT
v_call: TRBV9; j_call: TRBJ2-5; d_call: -; clone_size: -; cdr3_aa: CASSVKGYGETQYF; cdr3_nt: TGTGCCAGCAGCGTGAAGGGCTATGGAGAGACCCAGTACTTC
v_call: TRBV11-1; j_call: TRBJ1-6; d_call: -; clone_size: -; cdr3_aa: CASSPNGARSPLHF; cdr3_nt: TGTGCCAGCAGTCCCAACGGGGCGCGTTCACCCCTCCACTTT
v_call: TRBV6-5; j_call: TRBJ1-1; d_call: -; clone_size: -; cdr3_aa: CATSYGAKDTEAFF; cdr3_nt: TGTGCCACCAGTTATGGGGCGAAGGACACTGAAGCTTTCTTT
v_call: TRBV6-5; j_call: TRBJ1-6; d_call: -; clone_size: few; cdr3_aa: CASSYTFSPLHF; cdr3_nt: TGTGCCAGCAGTTATACATTTTCACCCCTCCACTTT
v_call: TRBV30; j_call: TRBJ1-5; d_call: -; clone_size: -; cdr3_aa: CAWSQDSNQPQHF; cdr3_nt: TGTGCCTGGAGTCAAGATAGCAATCAGCCCCAGCATTTT
v_call: TRBV15; j_call: TRBJ2-3; d_call: -; clone_size: -; cdr3_aa: CATSSRDINTQYF; cdr3_nt: TGTGCCACCAGCAGCAGGGACATCAATACGCAGTATTTT
v_call: TRBV7-7; j_call: TRBJ2-3; d_call: TRBD2; clone_size: -; cdr3_aa: CASSLGLAGDTQYF; cdr3_nt: TGTGCTAGCAGCTTAGGACTAGCGGGAGATACGCAGTATTTT
v_call: TRBV29-1; j_call: TRBJ2-7; d_call: -; clone_size: few; cdr3_aa: CSVSPGPDEQYF; cdr3_nt: TGCAGCGTGTCACCGGGGCCGGACGAGCAGTACTTC
v_call: TRBV10-3; j_call: TRBJ1-2; d_call: TRBD1; clone_size: few; cdr3_aa: CAISSDRNYGYTF; cdr3_nt: TGTGCCATCAGCTCGGACAGGAACTATGGCTACACCTTC
v_call: TRBV18; j_call: TRBJ2-7; d_call: TRBD2; clone_size: -; cdr3_aa: CASSPASGGWYEQYF; cdr3_nt: TGTGCCAGCTCACCTGCCAGCGGGGGGTGGTACGAGCAGTACTTC
v_call: TRBV23-1; j_call: TRBJ2-5; d_call: TRBD1; clone_size: once; cdr3_aa: CASSQQQGEETQYF; cdr3_nt: TGCGCCAGCAGTCAACAACAGGGGGAAGAGACCCAGTACTTC
v_call: TRBV4-1; j_call: TRBJ2-7; d_call: -; clone_size: -; cdr3_aa: CASSQGTFYEQYF; cdr3_nt: TGCGCCAGCAGCCAAGGGACATTTTACGAGCAGTACTTC
v_call: TRBV11-1; j_call: TRBJ2-6; d_call: -; clone_size: once; cdr3_aa: CASSPSDLRANVLTF; cdr3_nt: TGTGCCAGCAGCCCTTCAGATTTACGGGCCAACGTCCTGACTTTC
v_call: TRBV30; j_call: TRBJ1-6; d_call: TRBD1; clone_size: -; cdr3_aa: CAWSVRAGGYSPLHF; cdr3_nt: TGTGCCTGGAGTGTTCGGGCAGGGGGCTATTCACCCCTCCACTTT
v_call: TRBV14; j_call: TRBJ2-7; d_call: -; clone_size: -; cdr3_aa: CASSSPGERYEQYF; cdr3_nt: TGTGCCAGCAGCTCTCCCGGCGAGAGATACGAGCAGTACTTC
v_call: TRBV19; j_call: TRBJ1-1; d_call: -; clone_size: -; cdr3_aa: CASSKIGGPLKPEAFF; cdr3_nt: TGTGCCAGTAGTAAAATCGGTGGACCGCTGAAACCTGAAGCTTTCTTT
v_call: TRBV6-1; j_call: TRBJ2-7; d_call: TRBD2; clone_size: -; cdr3_aa: CASSASGGLPLAEQYF; cdr3_nt: TGTGCCAGCAGTGCTAGCGGGGGTCTACCGCTTGCCGAGCAGTACTTC
v_call: TRBV6-1; j_call: TRBJ2-4; d_call: -; clone_size: -; cdr3_aa: CASSEGAKNIQYF; cdr3_nt: TGTGCCAGCAGTGAGGGAGCCAAAAACATTCAGTACTTC